This TCR beta chain was sequenced for a study of T cell responses to AZD1222 COVID-19 vaccine. Findings and limits, study-wide: An increase in Spike-specific TCR breadth and depth was observed after two AZD1222 doses. Donors, mostly white British, included more females; clonal diversity was possibly underestimated.

Repertoires were generated with immunoSEQ multiplex PCR, while TCRdb's copy carries only in-frame clones and drops some. Found here are 150,000 to 200,000 clones, more than 75% of them singletons; the top ten hold 2.5% to 3%. In regard to this clone: Its antigen is unidentified.

CDR3 length: 15 amino acids. Germline CDR1 SGDLS, CDR2 YYNGEE. The ends were cut back, 0 bases at V and 1 base at J, with 10 bases in the middle. The source of this sequence is an adult in good health. Sequenced here: peripheral blood, sampled on day 0 of MenACWY control vaccination. The chain joins TRBV9 to TRBJ2-5; D assignment may be TRBD1 or TRBD2 (6 bases each). CDR3 in DNA: TGTGCCAGCAGCGTAGCGGGGGCCGTCCAAGAGACCCAGTACTTC. Translation gives CASSVAGAVQETQYF.